A selection of T cell receptor beta chains follows, all from one sample in a study of blood T cell repertoires in COVID-19. Profiled with immunoSEQ multiplex PCR; TCRdb holds only in-frame clones, not every one. The profile shows about 140,000 clones, 80% of them singletons. Sequenced input: peripheral blood. These receptors were obtained from a man in his 70s who had recovered from COVID-19. The CDR3 runs from the conserved cysteine through the conserved F or W. A D gene is named only where the DNA matches it firmly. Where a row states a size, it is once, few, many or the class of an expanded clone; other rows omit it.

.	TRBJ2-7	14	TRBD2	TRBV10-2	TGCGCCAGCAGTGGGACTAGCGGGAGGTACGAGCAGTACTTC	CASSGTSGRYEQYF
.	TRBJ2-7	15	.	TRBV2	TGTGCCAGCAGTGAAGACCGGGATAGGACCTACGAGCAGTACTTC	CASSEDRDRTYEQYF
.	TRBJ2-3	14	.	TRBV7-8	TGTGCCAGCAGCGAGCTAGCGTCCCGAGATACGCAGTATTTT	CASSELASRDTQYF
.	TRBJ2-7	15	.	TRBV6-5	TGTGCCAGCAGTTACTCGAGACAGGGAGGCTACGAGCAGTACTTC	CASSYSRQGGYEQYF
.	TRBJ2-1	16	TRBD2	TRBV4-3	TGCGCCAGCAGCCAAGAAACTAGCGGGAGCTGGTATGAGCAGTTCTTC	CASSQETSGSWYEQFF
.	TRBJ2-7	16	TRBD2	TRBV18	TGTGCCAGCTCACCACTAACTAGCGGGAGGAGTAGCGAGCAGTACTTC	CASSPLTSGRSSEQYF
once	TRBJ2-7	14	TRBD1	TRBV6-1	TGTGCCAGCAGTGAGGGACAGGGGATATACGAGCAGTACTTC	CASSEGQGIYEQYF
.	TRBJ2-3	12	TRBD2	TRBV14	TGTGCCAGCAGCCAGGGGGGGACTGCGCAGTATTTT	CASSQGGTAQYF
.	TRBJ2-7	15	.	TRBV7-2	TGTGCCAGCAGCTCCCGGGCGGGCGGATCCTACGAGCAGTACTTC	CASSSRAGGSYEQYF
.	TRBJ2-2	13	.	TRBV7-9	TGTGCCAGTCGGGACTTTAACACCGGGGAGCTGTTTTTT	CASRDFNTGELFF
.	TRBJ2-1	16	TRBD2	TRBV4-1	TGCGCCAGCAGCTATTTATTAGCGGGAGATTGGAATGAGCAGTTCTTC	CASSYLLAGDWNEQFF
.	TRBJ2-3	13	TRBD2	TRBV10-3	TGTGCCATCAGGGGGGAGGGGCTAGATACGCAGTATTTT	CAIRGEGLDTQYF
.	TRBJ1-5	13	.	TRBV30	TGTGCCTGGAGTCTCATGTCGGACAGACCCCAGCATTTT	CAWSLMSDRPQHF
.	TRBJ1-4	16	.	TRBV30	TGTGCCTGGAGCGCGGGGTCGGGAGTCGCTAATGAAAAACTGTTTTTT	CAWSAGSGVANEKLFF
.	TRBJ2-7	16	TRBD2	TRBV27	TGTGCCAGCTATAGCGGGAGGGCCTCAAGGAAGGGCGAGCAGTACTTC	CASYSGRASRKGEQYF
.	TRBJ2-3	16	TRBD2	TRBV11-3	TGTGCCAGCAGCGAAGCCGGGACTAGCGGGCGATATACGCAGTATTTT	CASSEAGTSGRYTQYF
.	TRBJ1-1	12	.	TRBV18	TGTGCCAGCTCACGGGAGAGTTCTGAAGCTTTCTTT	CASSRESSEAFF
.	TRBJ2-7	15	TRBD1	TRBV19	TGTGCCAGTAAAACTCGAACAGGGGGCTCTTACGAGCAGTACTTC	CASKTRTGGSYEQYF
.	TRBJ2-3	16	TRBD1	TRBV5-1	TGCGCCAGCAGCACGGGACAGTTTGGCGACACAGATACGCAGTATTTT	CASSTGQFGDTDTQYF
.	TRBJ2-2	13	.	TRBV27	TGTGCCAGCAGTTTAATCGGCACCGGGGAGCTGTTTTTT	CASSLIGTGELFF
.	TRBJ2-3	16	TRBD2	TRBV5-4	TGTGCCAGCAGCTTGGGTATTAGCGGGGGCACAGATACGCAGTATTTT	CASSLGISGGTDTQYF
.	TRBJ1-5	17	TRBD1	TRBV6-1	TGTGCCAGCAGTGGGCAGACAGGGGCCTATAGCAATCAGCCCCAGCATTTT	CASSGQTGAYSNQPQHF
few	TRBJ2-7	14	.	TRBV27	TGTGCCAGCAGCCCGACTAGATTCTCCTACGAGCAGTACTTC	CASSPTRFSYEQYF
once	TRBJ1-1	14	.	TRBV19	TGTGCCAGTAGTACCCTGGGGGGGAGGGCTGAAGCTTTCTTT	CASSTLGGRAEAFF
.	TRBJ1-6	15	.	TRBV3-1/TRBV3-2	TGTGCCAGCAGCCCCACAGGCGTCTATAATTCACCCCTCCACTTT	CASSPTGVYNSPLHF
.	TRBJ2-1	17	TRBD1	TRBV5-4	TGTGCCAGCAGCTCGTCCCTCCCCGGGGCAGGGGGCAGTGAGCAGTTCTTC	CASSSSLPGAGGSEQFF
.	TRBJ2-1	16	.	TRBV27	TGTGCCAGCAGTTTATCAACCCTGAGCTCCTACAATGAGCAGTTCTTC	CASSLSTLSSYNEQFF
.	TRBJ2-1	14	.	TRBV7-3	TGTGCCAGCAGCCCCCCTGGGGAGTCCAATGAGCAGTTCTTC	CASSPPGESNEQFF
.	TRBJ1-2	15	.	TRBV11-2	TGTGCCAGCAGCCACCTCCGGACAACCTTACTGGGCTACACCTTC	CASSHLRTTLLGYTF
.	TRBJ2-1	15	TRBD2	TRBV9	TGTGCCAGCAGCGTCGGACTAGCCTCCCTCGGTGAGCAGTTCTTC	CASSVGLASLGEQFF
.	TRBJ1-2	14	TRBD1	TRBV3-1/TRBV3-2	TGTGCCAGCAGCCGGAGGGACAGGGGTTATGGCTACACCTTC	CASSRRDRGYGYTF
.	TRBJ1-2	13	.	TRBV29-1	TGCAGCGTCCGGGGGGCTTTTGACTATGGCTACACCTTC	CSVRGAFDYGYTF
few	TRBJ1-5	15	.	TRBV5-1	TGCGCCAGCAGCCTAGGCCAGGGGAGCAATCAGCCCCAGCATTTT	CASSLGQGSNQPQHF
.	TRBJ2-5	14	TRBD1	TRBV5-1	TGCGCCAGCAGCGGGGACAGACTCCGGGAGACCCAGTACTTC	CASSGDRLRETQYF
.	TRBJ1-1	15	.	TRBV27	TGTGCCAGCAGTTTAAGACGACTAAGAAACACTGAAGCTTTCTTT	CASSLRRLRNTEAFF
.	TRBJ2-1	16	TRBD2	TRBV7-2	TGTGCCAGCAGCTTAAGTAGCGGGGGCACCTACAATGAGCAGTTCTTC	CASSLSSGGTYNEQFF
.	TRBJ2-7	13	.	TRBV27	TGTGCCAGCAGTTATGGCACCTCCTACGAGCAGTACTTC	CASSYGTSYEQYF
.	TRBJ2-1	18	TRBD2	TRBV27	TGTGCCAGCAGCCCCGGGTTGGTAGCGGGAGCGGCATTCAATGAGCAGTTCTTC	CASSPGLVAGAAFNEQFF
.	TRBJ2-7	15	TRBD1	TRBV28	TGTGCCAGCAGTTTTGAGACAGGGGGAAAATACGAGCAGTACTTC	CASSFETGGKYEQYF
.	TRBJ2-2	15	.	TRBV2	TGTGCCAGCAGGGAAGGGGGAGTTGGTACCGGGGAGCTGTTTTTT	CASREGGVGTGELFF
.	TRBJ2-7	19	TRBD2	TRBV7-6	TGTGCCAGCAGCTTAGATGCTGCGGGTACTAGCGGGGGCTCCTACGAGCAGTACTTC	CASSLDAAGTSGGSYEQYF
few	TRBJ2-7	12	.	TRBV2	TGTGCCAGCAGTGATACAGCCCTCCAGCAGTACTTC	CASSDTALQQYF
.	TRBJ2-7	18	TRBD2	TRBV28	TGTGCCAGCAGTCAAAACAAGGGACTAGCGGGAGTTACCCACGAGCAGTACTTC	CASSQNKGLAGVTHEQYF
.	TRBJ1-2	20	.	TRBV14	TGTGCCAGCAGCCAAGCCCGGGACTTCCCGATCCATCACTTTTTCTATGGCTACACCTTC	CASSQARDFPIHHFFYGYTF
large	TRBJ1-5	15	.	TRBV18	TGTGCCAGCTCACCATGGCAGGGGTGCAATCAGCCCCAGCATTTT	CASSPWQGCNQPQHF
.	TRBJ2-7	16	.	TRBV6-6	TGTGCCAGCAGTTACCCCTGGGGAGCGGACCACTACGAGCAGTACTTC	CASSYPWGADHYEQYF
.	TRBJ1-6	14	.	TRBV15	TGTGCCACCAGGACCGAAAAAGGAGGTTCACCCCTCCACTTT	CATRTEKGGSPLHF
.	TRBJ2-2	14	TRBD1	TRBV11-3	TGTGCCAGCAGCCGAACAGGGGAGAGCGGGGAGCTGTTTTTT	CASSRTGESGELFF
.	TRBJ2-5	14	TRBD2	TRBV7-7	TGTGCCAGCAGCATTCTAGCGGGAGGCGGGACCCAGTACTTC	CASSILAGGGTQYF
.	TRBJ2-1	16	.	TRBV7-2	TGTGCCAGCAGCTTAGCGCTAACCGAGCCGCCCAATGAGCAGTTCTTC	CASSLALTEPPNEQFF